Below are 8 T cell receptor beta chains sequenced from a single sample in a study of T cell responses to AZD1222 COVID-19 vaccine. Produced via immunoSEQ multiplex PCR; TCRdb's table is partial and in-frame only. The profile shows fewer than 150,000 clones, about 93% of them singletons. Sequencing was performed on peripheral blood, taken on day 0 of AZD1222 vaccination. These receptors originate from an adult in good health.

This clone occurred once. The chain has TRBV11-2 and TRBJ1-1; D remains ambiguous. Germline V gene data show CDR1 as SGHAT and CDR2 as FQNNGV. Trimming took 1 base from V and 4 from J, leaving 10 bases between them. The CDR3 has 14 amino acids. The CDR3 DNA reads as TGTGCCAGCAGCTTAGTTGACACTTCCACTGAAGCTTTCTTT. It codes for CASSLVDTSTEAFF.

The rearrangement joins TRBV30 to TRBJ2-2; the D gene is possibly TRBD1 (5 bases). CDR3 length: 17 residues. The V and J ends lost 4 bases and 0 bases respectively, with 18 bases between them. Germline V gene sequence: CDR1 GTSNPN, CDR2 SVGIG (reference sequence). CDR3 protein: CAWTTRVRASNTGELFF. CDR3 bases: TGTGCCTGGACCACCAGGGTCCGGGCATCGAACACCGGGGAGCTGTTTTTT. Full variable domain (missing parts from reference TRBV30 and TRBJ2-2): SQTIHQWPATLVQPVGSPLSLECTVEGTSNPNLYWYRQAAGRGLQLLFYSVGIGQISSEVPQNLSASRPQDRQFILSSKKLLLSDSGFYLCAWTTRVRASNTGELFFGEGSRLTVL.

V gene TRBV18 combines with J gene TRBJ1-6; no clear D gene. This CDR3 comprises 15 residues. V was cut by 1 base and J by 7 bases, with 11 bases left in between. Germline V gene data show CDR1 as KGHSH and CDR2 as LQKENI. CDR3 sequence: CASSPRDWGNSPLHF. CDR3 coding DNA: TGTGCCAGCTCACCACGAGATTGGGGAAATTCACCCCTCCACTTT. Variable domain in full (rest from reference TRBV18 and TRBJ1-6): NAGVMQNPRHLVRRRGQEARLRCSPMKGHSHVYWYRQLPEEGLKFMVYLQKENIIDESGMPKERFSAEFPKEGPSILRIQQVVRGDSAAYFCASSPRDWGNSPLHFGNGTRLTVT.

The V call is TRBV5-1, the J call TRBJ1-3, with D possibly matching TRBD1 (5 bases). Germline values: CDR1 SGHRS, CDR2 YFSETQ. V lost 4 bases to trimming and J lost 0 bases, with 20 bases between them. This CDR3 region has 18 residues. The CDR3 is CASSPTVRVQSSGNTIYF. DNA of the CDR3: TGCGCCAGCAGCCCCACCGTCAGGGTTCAATCCTCTGGAAACACCATATATTTT.

The V gene is TRBV2, the J gene TRBJ1-3, with 8 bases fitting TRBD1. Germline CDR1 and CDR2: SNHLY and FYNNEI. This CDR3 contains 13 residues. V was clipped by 10 bases and J by 1 base; unmatched bases: 3. The CDR3 spells CATRDRSGNTIYF. In DNA, the CDR3 is TGTGCCACCAGGGACAGGTCTGGAAACACCATATATTTT. Full variable domain (rest looked up from reference TRBV2 and TRBJ1-3): EPEVTQTPSHQVTQMGQEVILRCVPISNHLYFYWYRQILGQKVEFLVSFYNNEISEKSEIFDDQFSVERPDGSNFTLKIRSTKLEDSAMYFCATRDRSGNTIYFGEGSWLTVV.

The chain couples TRBV12-3 or TRBV12-4 to TRBJ1-5, with D hard to call. V gave up 5 bases and J gave up 8 bases, with 13 bases separating them. The CDR3 has 13 residues. As DNA, the CDR3 is TGTGCCAGCAGTCAACGAGGGCCAGAGCCCCAGCATTTT. Its translation is CASSQRGPEPQHF.

The J gene is TRBJ1-6, the V gene TRBV4-1, with D maybe TRBD1 (6 bases). The CDR3 has 19 amino acids. The germline CDR1 and CDR2 sequences are MGHRA and YSYEKL. The ends were cut back, 0 bases at V and 4 bases at J, with 19 bases in the middle. The CDR3 protein is CASSQDKAGAFQYNSPLHF. The CDR3 nucleotides are TGCGCCAGCAGCCAAGATAAGGCAGGGGCCTTTCAGTATAATTCACCCCTCCACTTT.

CDR3 sequence: CSLLAGVTDTQYF. The CDR3 DNA reads as TGCAGCCTACTAGCGGGGGTAACAGATACGCAGTATTTT. The gene calls are TRBV29-1 and TRBJ2-3, with TRBD2 matching 11 bases. This CDR3 spans 13 amino acids. Germline CDR1 reads SQVTM; CDR2 reads ANQGSEA. V lost 8 bases, J lost 3 bases, and 4 bases stayed unmatched.